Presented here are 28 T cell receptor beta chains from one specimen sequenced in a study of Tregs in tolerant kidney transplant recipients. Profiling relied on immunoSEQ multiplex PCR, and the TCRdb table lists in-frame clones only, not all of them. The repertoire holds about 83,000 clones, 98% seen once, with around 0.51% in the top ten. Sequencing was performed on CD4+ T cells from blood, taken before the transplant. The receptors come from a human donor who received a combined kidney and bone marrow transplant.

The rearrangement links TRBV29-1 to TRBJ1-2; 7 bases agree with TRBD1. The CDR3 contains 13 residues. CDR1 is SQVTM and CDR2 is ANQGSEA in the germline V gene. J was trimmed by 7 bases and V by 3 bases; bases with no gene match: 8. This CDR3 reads CSVDLGTVLGYTF. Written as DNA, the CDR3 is TGCAGCGTTGATCTCGGGACAGTTCTTGGCTACACCTTC.

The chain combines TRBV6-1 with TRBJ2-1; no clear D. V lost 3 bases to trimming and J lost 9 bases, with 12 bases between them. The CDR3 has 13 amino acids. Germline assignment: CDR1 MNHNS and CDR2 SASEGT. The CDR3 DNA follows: TGTGCCAGCAGTGAGGCCGTCCCAGGTGAGCAGTTCTTC. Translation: CASSEAVPGEQFF.

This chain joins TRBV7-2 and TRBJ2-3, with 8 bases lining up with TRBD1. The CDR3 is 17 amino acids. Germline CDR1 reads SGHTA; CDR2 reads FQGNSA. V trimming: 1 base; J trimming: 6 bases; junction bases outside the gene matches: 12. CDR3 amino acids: CASSLVRWAGGRDTQYF. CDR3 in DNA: TGTGCCAGCAGCTTAGTTCGTTGGGCAGGGGGCCGGGATACGCAGTATTTT. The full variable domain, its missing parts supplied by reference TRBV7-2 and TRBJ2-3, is GAGVSQSPSNKVTEKGKDVELRCDPISGHTALYWYRQSLGQGLEFLIYFQGNSAPDKSGLPSDRFSAERTGGSVSTLTIQRTQQEDSAVYLCASSLVRWAGGRDTQYFGPGTRLTVL.

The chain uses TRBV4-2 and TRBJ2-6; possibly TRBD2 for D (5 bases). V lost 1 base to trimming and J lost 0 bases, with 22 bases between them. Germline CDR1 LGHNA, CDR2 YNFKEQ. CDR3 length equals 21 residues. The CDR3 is CASSQGLAWARASSGANVLTF. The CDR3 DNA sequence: TGTGCCAGCAGCCAAGGACTGGCTTGGGCGCGGGCGAGCTCTGGGGCCAACGTCCTGACTTTC.

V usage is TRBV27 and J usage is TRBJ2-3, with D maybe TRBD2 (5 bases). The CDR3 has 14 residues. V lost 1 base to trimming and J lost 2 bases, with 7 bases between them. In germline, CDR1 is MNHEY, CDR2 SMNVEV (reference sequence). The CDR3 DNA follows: TGTGCCAGCAGTTTATATCGGGACACAGATACGCAGTATTTT. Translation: CASSLYRDTDTQYF.

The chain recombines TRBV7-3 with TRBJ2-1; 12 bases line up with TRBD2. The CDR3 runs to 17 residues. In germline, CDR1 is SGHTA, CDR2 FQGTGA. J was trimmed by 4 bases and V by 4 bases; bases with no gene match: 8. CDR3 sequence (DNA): TGTGCCAGCAGCTATCGGGTCGGACTAGCGGGATACAATGAGCAGTTCTTC. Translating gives CASSYRVGLAGYNEQFF.

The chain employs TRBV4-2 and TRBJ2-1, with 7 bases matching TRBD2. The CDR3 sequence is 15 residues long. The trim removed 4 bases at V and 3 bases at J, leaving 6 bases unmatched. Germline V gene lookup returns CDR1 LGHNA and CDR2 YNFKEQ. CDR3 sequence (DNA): TGTGCCAGCAGCCTACCCGGGACTAACTACAATGAGCAGTTCTTC. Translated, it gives CASSLPGTNYNEQFF.

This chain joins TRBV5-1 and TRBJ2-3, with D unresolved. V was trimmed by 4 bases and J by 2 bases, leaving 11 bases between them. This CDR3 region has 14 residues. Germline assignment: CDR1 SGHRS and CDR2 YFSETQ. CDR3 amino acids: CASSPGSNTDTQYF. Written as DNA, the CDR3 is TGCGCCAGCAGCCCCGGGTCGAACACAGATACGCAGTATTTT. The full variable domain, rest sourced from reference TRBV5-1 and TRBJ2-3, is KAGVTQTPRYLIKTRGQQVTLSCSPISGHRSVSWYQQTPGQGLQFLFEYFSETQRNKGNFPGRFSGRQFSNSRSEMNVSTLELGDSALYLCASSPGSNTDTQYFGPGTRLTVL.

As DNA, the CDR3 is TGTGCCAGCAGTTACCCGGACAGGATCCTGTTTTTT. This encodes CASSYPDRILFF. The chain is built from TRBV6-6 and TRBJ1-4; TRBD1 matches 7 bases. J lost 14 bases, V lost 2 bases, and 5 bases had no gene match. Germline V gene lookup returns CDR1 MNHNY and CDR2 SVGAGI (reference sequence). There are 12 residues in the CDR3.

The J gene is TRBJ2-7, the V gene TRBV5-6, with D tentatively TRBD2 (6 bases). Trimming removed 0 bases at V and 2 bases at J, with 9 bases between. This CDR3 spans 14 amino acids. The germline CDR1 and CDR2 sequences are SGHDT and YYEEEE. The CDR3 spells CASSLEAGTYEQYF. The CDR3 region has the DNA TGTGCCAGCAGCTTGGAGGCGGGAACCTACGAGCAGTACTTC.

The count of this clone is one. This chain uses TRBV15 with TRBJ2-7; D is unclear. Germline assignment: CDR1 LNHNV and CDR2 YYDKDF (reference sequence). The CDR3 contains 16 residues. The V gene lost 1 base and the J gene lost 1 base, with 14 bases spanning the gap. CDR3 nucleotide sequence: TGTGCCACCAGCAGAGTCTCTCCCCCCCTTTCCTACGAGCAGTACTTC. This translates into CATSRVSPPLSYEQYF.

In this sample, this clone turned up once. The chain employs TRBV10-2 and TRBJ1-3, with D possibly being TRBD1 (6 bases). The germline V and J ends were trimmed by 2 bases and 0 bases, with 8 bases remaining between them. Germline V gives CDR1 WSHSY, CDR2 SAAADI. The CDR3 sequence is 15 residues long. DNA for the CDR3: TGCGCCAGCAGTGAGCAGACAGGCTCTGGAAACACCATATATTTT. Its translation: CASSEQTGSGNTIYF.

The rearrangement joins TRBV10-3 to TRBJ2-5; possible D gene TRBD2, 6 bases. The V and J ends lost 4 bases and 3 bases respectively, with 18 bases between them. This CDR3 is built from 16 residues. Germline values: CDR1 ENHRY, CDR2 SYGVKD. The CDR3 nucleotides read TGTGCCATCAGTGGCCAGGGAGGCCTAGCGAAAGAGACCCAGTACTTC. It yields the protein CAISGQGGLAKETQYF.

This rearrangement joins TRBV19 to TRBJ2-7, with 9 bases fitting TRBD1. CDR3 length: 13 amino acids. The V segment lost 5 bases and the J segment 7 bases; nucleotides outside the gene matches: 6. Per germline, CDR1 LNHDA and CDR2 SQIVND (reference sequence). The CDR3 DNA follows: TGTGCCAGTAGTCAAACAGGGGGCTGGGAGCAGTACTTC. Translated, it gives CASSQTGGWEQYF.

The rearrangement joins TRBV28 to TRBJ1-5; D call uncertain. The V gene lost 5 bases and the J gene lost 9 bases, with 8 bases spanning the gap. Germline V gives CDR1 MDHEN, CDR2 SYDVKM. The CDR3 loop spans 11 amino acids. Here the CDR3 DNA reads TGTGCCAGCAGTCGCCTCGGGCCCCAGCATTTT. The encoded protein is CASSRLGPQHF.

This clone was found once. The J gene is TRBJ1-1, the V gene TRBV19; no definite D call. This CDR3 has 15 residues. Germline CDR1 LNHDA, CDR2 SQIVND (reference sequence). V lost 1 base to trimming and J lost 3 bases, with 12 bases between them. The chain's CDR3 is CASSIAAGLDTEAFF. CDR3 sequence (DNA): TGTGCCAGTAGTATAGCAGCAGGTTTAGACACTGAAGCTTTCTTT.

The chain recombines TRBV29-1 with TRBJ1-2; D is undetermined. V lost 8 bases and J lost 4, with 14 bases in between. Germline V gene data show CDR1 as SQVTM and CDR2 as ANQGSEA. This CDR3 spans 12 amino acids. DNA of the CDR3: TGCAGCCTTGCGAGCGGTAGCTATGGCTACACCTTC. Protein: CSLASGSYGYTF.

The CDR3 nucleotides read TGTGCCTGGAGCAAGAGCCGGACAGGGGATTACAATGAGCAGTTCTTC. Translated, it gives CAWSKSRTGDYNEQFF. This chain uses TRBV30 with TRBJ2-1, with 9 bases fitting TRBD1. The CDR3 contains 16 residues. After removal of 3 bases from V and 4 bases from J, the junction contained 10 bases not matched to a gene. CDR1 GTSNPN and CDR2 SVGIG come from the germline V gene (reference sequence).

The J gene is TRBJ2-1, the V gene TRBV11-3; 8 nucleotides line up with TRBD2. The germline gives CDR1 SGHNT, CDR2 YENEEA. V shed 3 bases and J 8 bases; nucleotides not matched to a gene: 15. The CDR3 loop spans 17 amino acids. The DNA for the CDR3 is TGTGCCAGCAGCTTCCGTTCTCTTCTGAGCGGGAGAGATGAGCAGTTCTTC. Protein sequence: CASSFRSLLSGRDEQFF.

The CDR3 spells CASSPWTSGTFYEQYF. Written as DNA, the CDR3 is TGCGCCAGCAGCCCCTGGACTAGCGGGACCTTCTACGAGCAGTACTTC. The chain has TRBV4-1 and TRBJ2-7, with 12 bases aligning to TRBD2. Germline V gene lookup returns CDR1 MGHRA and CDR2 YSYEKL. The CDR3 sequence is 16 residues long. J gave up 3 bases and V 4 bases, and 7 bases lay outside the gene matches.

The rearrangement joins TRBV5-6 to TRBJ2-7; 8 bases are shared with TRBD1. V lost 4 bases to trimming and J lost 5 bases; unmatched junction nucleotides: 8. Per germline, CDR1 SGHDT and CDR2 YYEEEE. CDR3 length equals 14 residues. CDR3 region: CASSASGTGHEQYF. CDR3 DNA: TGTGCCAGCAGCGCCTCCGGGACAGGACACGAGCAGTACTTC.

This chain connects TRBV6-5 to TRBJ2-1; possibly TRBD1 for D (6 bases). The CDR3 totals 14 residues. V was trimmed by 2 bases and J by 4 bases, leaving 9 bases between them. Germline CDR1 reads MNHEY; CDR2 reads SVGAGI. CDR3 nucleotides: TGTGCCAGCAGTTACGGGGGCAGATACAATGAGCAGTTCTTC. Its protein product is CASSYGGRYNEQFF.

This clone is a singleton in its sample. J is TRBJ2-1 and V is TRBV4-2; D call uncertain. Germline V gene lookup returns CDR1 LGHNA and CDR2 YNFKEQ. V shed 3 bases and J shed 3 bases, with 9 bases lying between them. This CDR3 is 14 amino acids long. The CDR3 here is CASSQAVIYNEQFF. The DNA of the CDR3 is TGTGCCAGCAGCCAGGCGGTGATCTACAATGAGCAGTTCTTC.

CDR3 sequence reads: CASSYWAKTQYF. In nucleotides, the CDR3 is TGTGCCAGCAGTTACTGGGCGAAGACCCAGTACTTC. This chain connects TRBV6-5 to TRBJ2-5; D gene unclear. The ends were cut back, 1 base at V and 6 bases at J, with 6 bases in the middle. CDR3 size: 12 residues. Germline CDR1 and CDR2: MNHEY and SVGAGI.

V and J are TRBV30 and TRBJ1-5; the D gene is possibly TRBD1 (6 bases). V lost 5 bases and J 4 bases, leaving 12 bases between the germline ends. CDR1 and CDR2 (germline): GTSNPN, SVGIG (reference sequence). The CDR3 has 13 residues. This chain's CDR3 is CAWRGGDNQPQHF. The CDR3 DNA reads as TGTGCCTGGCGAGGGGGGGATAATCAGCCCCAGCATTTT. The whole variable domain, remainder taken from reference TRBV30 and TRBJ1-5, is SQTIHQWPATLVQPVGSPLSLECTVEGTSNPNLYWYRQAAGRGLQLLFYSVGIGQISSEVPQNLSASRPQDRQFILSSKKLLLSDSGFYLCAWRGGDNQPQHFGDGTRLSIL.

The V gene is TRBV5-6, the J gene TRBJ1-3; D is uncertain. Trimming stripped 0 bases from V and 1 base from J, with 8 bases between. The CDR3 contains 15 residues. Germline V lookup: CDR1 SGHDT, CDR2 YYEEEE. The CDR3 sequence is CASSLVGGSGNTIYF. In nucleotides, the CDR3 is TGTGCCAGCAGCTTGGTTGGAGGTTCTGGAAACACCATATATTTT.

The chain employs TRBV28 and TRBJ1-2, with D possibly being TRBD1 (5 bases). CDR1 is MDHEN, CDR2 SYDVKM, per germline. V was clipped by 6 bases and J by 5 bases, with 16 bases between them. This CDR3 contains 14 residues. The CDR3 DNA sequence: TGTGCCAGCAGAATCAGGGATCTGCCTTATGGCTACACCTTC. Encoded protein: CASRIRDLPYGYTF.

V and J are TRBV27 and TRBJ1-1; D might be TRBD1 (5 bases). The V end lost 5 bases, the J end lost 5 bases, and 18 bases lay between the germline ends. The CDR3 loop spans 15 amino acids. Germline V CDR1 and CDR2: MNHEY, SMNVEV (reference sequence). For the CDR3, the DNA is TGTGCCAGCAGTCCCCTCGCAGGGAAGTGGACTGAAGCTTTCTTT. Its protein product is CASSPLAGKWTEAFF.